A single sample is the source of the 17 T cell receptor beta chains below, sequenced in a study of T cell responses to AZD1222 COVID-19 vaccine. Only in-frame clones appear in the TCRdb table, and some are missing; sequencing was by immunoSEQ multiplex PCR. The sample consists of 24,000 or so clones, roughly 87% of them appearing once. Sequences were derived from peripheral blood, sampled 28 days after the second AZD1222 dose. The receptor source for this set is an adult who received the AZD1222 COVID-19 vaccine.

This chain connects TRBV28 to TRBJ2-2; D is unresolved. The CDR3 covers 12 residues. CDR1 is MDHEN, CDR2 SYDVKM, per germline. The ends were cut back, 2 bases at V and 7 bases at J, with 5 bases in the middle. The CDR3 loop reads CASSLRDGELFF. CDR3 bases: TGTGCCAGCAGTTTAAGGGACGGGGAGCTGTTTTTT.

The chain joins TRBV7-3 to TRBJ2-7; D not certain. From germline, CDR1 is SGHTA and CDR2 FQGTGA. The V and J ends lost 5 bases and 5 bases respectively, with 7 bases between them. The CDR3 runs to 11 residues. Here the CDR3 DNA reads TGTGCCAGCAGCGCCGTCAACGAGCAGTACTTC. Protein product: CASSAVNEQYF.

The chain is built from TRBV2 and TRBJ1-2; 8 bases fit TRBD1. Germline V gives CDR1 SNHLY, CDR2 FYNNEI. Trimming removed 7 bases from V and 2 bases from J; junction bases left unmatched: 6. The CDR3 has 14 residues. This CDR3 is CASNQGQGNYGYTF. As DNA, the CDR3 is TGTGCCAGCAACCAAGGACAGGGAAACTATGGCTACACCTTC. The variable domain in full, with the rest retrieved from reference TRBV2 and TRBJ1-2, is EPEVTQTPSHQVTQMGQEVILRCVPISNHLYFYWYRQILGQKVEFLVSFYNNEISEKSEIFDDQFSVERPDGSNFTLKIRSTKLEDSAMYFCASNQGQGNYGYTFGSGTRLTVV.

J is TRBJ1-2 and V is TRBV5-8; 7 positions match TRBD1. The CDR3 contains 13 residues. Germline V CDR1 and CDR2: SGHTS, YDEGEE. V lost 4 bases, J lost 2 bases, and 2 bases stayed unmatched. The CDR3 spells CASSKTGNYGYTF. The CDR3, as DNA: TGTGCCAGCAGCAAGACAGGGAACTATGGCTACACCTTC.

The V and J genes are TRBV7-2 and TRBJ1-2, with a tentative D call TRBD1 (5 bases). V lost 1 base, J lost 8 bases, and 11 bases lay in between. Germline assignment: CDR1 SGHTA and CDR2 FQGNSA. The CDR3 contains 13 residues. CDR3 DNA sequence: TGTGCCAGCAGCTTAGGGGCAGGGAAAGGCTACACCTTC. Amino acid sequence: CASSLGAGKGYTF. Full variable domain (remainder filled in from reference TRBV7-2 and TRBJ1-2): GAGVSQSPSNKVTEKGKDVELRCDPISGHTALYWYRQSLGQGLEFLIYFQGNSAPDKSGLPSDRFSAERTGGSVSTLTIQRTQQEDSAVYLCASSLGAGKGYTFGSGTRLTVV.

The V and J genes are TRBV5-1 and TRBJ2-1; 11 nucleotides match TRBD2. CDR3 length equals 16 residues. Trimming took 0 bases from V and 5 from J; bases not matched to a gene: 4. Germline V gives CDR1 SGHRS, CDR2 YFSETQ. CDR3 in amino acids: CASSLGQTSGNNEQFF. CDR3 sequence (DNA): TGCGCCAGCAGCTTGGGTCAGACTAGCGGGAACAATGAGCAGTTCTTC.

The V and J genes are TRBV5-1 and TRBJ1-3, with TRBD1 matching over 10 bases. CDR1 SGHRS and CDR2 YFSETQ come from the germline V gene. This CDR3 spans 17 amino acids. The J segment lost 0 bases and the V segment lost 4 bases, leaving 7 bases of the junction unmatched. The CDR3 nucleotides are TGCGCCAGCAGCCCCGGGACAGGGGCGTACTCTGGAAACACCATATATTTT. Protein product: CASSPGTGAYSGNTIYF.

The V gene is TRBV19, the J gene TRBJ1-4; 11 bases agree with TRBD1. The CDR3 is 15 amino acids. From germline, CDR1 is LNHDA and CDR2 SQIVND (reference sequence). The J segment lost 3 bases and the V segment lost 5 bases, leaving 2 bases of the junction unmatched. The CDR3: CASSGQGAANEKLFF. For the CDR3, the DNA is TGTGCCAGTAGTGGACAGGGGGCGGCTAATGAAAAACTGTTTTTT. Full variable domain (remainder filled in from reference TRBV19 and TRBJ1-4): DGGITQSPKYLFRKEGQNVTLSCEQNLNHDAMYWYRQDPGQGLRLIYYSQIVNDFQKGDIAEGYSVSREKKESFPLTVTSAQKNPTAFYLCASSGQGAANEKLFFGSGTQLSVL.

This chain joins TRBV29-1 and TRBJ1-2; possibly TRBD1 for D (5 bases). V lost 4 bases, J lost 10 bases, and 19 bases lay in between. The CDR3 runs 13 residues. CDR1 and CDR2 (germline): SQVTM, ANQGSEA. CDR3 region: CSVGVGDQGPYTF. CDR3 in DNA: TGCAGCGTTGGGGTTGGGGACCAGGGCCCCTACACCTTC.

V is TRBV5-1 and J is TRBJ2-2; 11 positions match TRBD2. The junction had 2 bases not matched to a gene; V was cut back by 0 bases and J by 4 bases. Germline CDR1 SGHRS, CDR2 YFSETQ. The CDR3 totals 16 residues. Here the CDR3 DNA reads TGCGCCAGCAGCTTGGGCCTAGCGGGAGGCACCGGGGAGCTGTTTTTT. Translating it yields CASSLGLAGGTGELFF.

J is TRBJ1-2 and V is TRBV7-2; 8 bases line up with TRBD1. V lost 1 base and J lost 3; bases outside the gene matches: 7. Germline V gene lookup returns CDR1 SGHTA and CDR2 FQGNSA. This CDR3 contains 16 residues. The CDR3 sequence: CASSLGPDRGHYGYTF. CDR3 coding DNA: TGTGCCAGCAGCTTAGGCCCAGACAGGGGCCACTATGGCTACACCTTC. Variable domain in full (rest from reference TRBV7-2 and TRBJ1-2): GAGVSQSPSNKVTEKGKDVELRCDPISGHTALYWYRQSLGQGLEFLIYFQGNSAPDKSGLPSDRFSAERTGGSVSTLTIQRTQQEDSAVYLCASSLGPDRGHYGYTFGSGTRLTVV.

The CDR3 sequence: CASSAGTSGHSYEQYF. The CDR3 bases are TGTGCCAGCAGCGCCGGGACTAGCGGCCACTCCTACGAGCAGTACTTC. The rearrangement uses TRBV4-2 and TRBJ2-7, with TRBD2 matching over 11 bases. Germline CDR1 LGHNA, CDR2 YNFKEQ. This CDR3 has 16 amino acids. V dropped 5 bases and J dropped 0; count of bases not matched to a gene: 6.

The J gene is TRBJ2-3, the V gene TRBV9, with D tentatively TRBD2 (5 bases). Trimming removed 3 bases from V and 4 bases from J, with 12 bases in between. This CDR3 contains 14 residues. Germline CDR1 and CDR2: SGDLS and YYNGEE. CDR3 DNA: TGTGCCAGCAGCGCCGAACTAGGAGCAGATACGCAGTATTTT. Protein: CASSAELGADTQYF.

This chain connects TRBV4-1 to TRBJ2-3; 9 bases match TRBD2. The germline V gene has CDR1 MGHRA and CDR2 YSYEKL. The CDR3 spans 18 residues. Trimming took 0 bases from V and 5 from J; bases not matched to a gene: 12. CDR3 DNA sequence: TGCGCCAGCAGCCAAGACGGCGGCGGGAGGGCCCTTGGAGATACGCAGTATTTT. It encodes CASSQDGGGRALGDTQYF.

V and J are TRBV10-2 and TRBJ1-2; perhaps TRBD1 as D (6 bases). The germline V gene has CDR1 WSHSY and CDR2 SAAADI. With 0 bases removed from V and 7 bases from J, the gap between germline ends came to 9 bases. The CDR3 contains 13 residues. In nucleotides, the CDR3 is TGCGCCAGCAGTGAGTCTTGGGGGCTTGGCTACACCTTC. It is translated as CASSESWGLGYTF.

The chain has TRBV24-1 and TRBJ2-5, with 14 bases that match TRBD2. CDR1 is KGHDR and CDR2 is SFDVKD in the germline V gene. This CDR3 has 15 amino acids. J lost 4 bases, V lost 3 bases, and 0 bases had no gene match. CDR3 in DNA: TGTGCCACCAGTGATGGGACTAGCGGGAGAGAGACCCAGTACTTC. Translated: CATSDGTSGRETQYF.

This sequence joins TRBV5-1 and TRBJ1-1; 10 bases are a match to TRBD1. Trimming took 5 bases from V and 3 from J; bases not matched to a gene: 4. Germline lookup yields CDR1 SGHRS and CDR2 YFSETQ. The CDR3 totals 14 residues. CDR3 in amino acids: CASRSGTGDTEAFF. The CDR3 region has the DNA TGCGCCAGCAGATCCGGGACAGGGGACACTGAAGCTTTCTTT.